The 7 T cell receptor beta chains below all came from one sample that was sequenced in a study of shared clonotypes between healthy human individuals (TCRdb year 2020). Libraries were made using the immunoSEQ multiplex PCR assay. This immuneACCESS table, as held by TCRdb, lists in-frame sequences with V and J called but not all clones. Of the missing ones, under half trace to an unresolved V gene in checked studies; the others have no known cause. This sample comprises about 1.4 million clones, approximately 96% of them detected only once. More than 0.9% of the sample is held by the ten biggest clonotypes. Sequencing input: naive CD4+ T cells sorted from blood. Explained via the paper, the cell subset or site label denotes: CD45RA+ positively selected. The receptors come from a young man in good health.

This chain uses TRBV6-1 with TRBJ2-3; D remains ambiguous. The CDR3 is 14 amino acids. Germline-derived CDR1 and CDR2 are MNHNS and SASEGT. Deletions cut 1 base from V and 6 bases from J, with 11 bases between. CDR3 sequence (DNA): TGTGCCAGCAGTGAAGTTGGCACAGCCGATACGCAGTATTTT. Encoded protein: CASSEVGTADTQYF.

This clone appeared once. The identical CDR3 is also encoded by other nucleotide sequences in the sample. The CDR3 here is CSVAGSQETQYF. The CDR3 coding sequence is TGCAGCGTTGCCGGGAGCCAAGAGACCCAGTACTTC. The chain links TRBV29-1 to TRBJ2-5; TRBD2 might be the D (6 bases). CDR3 length: 12 residues. Per germline, CDR1 SQVTM and CDR2 ANQGSEA. The V and J ends lost 4 bases and 1 base respectively, with 7 bases between them.

The chain joins TRBV5-4 to TRBJ2-7; 10 bases align to TRBD1. CDR3 size: 15 residues. The germline gives CDR1 SGHNT, CDR2 YYREEE (reference sequence). V trimming: 3 bases; J trimming: 3 bases; junction bases outside the gene matches: 6. CDR3 region: CASSYRTGGGYEQYF. The CDR3 DNA is TGTGCCAGCAGCTATAGGACAGGGGGAGGCTACGAGCAGTACTTC.

This chain joins TRBV5-1 and TRBJ2-5; 8 bases agree with TRBD1. The CDR3 extends over 13 amino acids. V lost 4 bases, J lost 3 bases, and 2 bases stayed unmatched. Germline CDR1 reads SGHRS; CDR2 reads YFSETQ. The DNA for the CDR3 is TGCGCCAGCAGCATGACAGGGGAAGAGACCCAGTACTTC. Protein sequence: CASSMTGEETQYF.

V usage is TRBV6-1 and J usage is TRBJ2-7; no clear D gene. The germline V gene has CDR1 MNHNS and CDR2 SASEGT. Trimming stripped 3 bases from V and 12 bases from J, with 9 bases between. This CDR3 is 10 amino acids long. CDR3 bases: TGTGCCAGCAGTGAGGGTGGGTGGTACTTC. Its translation: CASSEGGWYF.

CDR3 region: CASSHPTKYNEQFF. In nucleotides, the CDR3 is TGCGCCAGCAGCCATCCCACAAAATACAATGAGCAGTTCTTC. The V call is TRBV5-1, the J call TRBJ2-1; D unresolved. V was shortened by 4 bases and J by 4 bases, with 12 bases between the two germline ends. Germline CDR1 is SGHRS and CDR2 is YFSETQ. The CDR3 length is 14 residues. Drawing the rest from reference TRBV5-1 and TRBJ2-1, the complete variable domain is KAGVTQTPRYLIKTRGQQVTLSCSPISGHRSVSWYQQTPGQGLQFLFEYFSETQRNKGNFPGRFSGRQFSNSRSEMNVSTLELGDSALYLCASSHPTKYNEQFFGPGTRLTVL.

Of note for this clone: The same CDR3 can be traced to other DNA sequences in this sample. The chain couples TRBV18 to TRBJ2-1; no clear D gene. Germline CDR1 and CDR2: KGHSH and LQKENI. With 6 bases removed from V and 8 bases from J, the gap between germline ends came to 8 bases. The CDR3 totals 11 residues. The CDR3 DNA reads TGTGCCAGCTCCCCGGCCGATGAGCAGTTCTTC. Encoded protein: CASSPADEQFF.